One T cell receptor (beta chain) is described in this entry. The entry originates in a study of CD8 T cells in Susac syndrome. V lost 6 bases and J 2 bases, leaving 10 bases between the germline ends. The CDR3 length is 13 residues. An amount of RNA that ranged from about 0.45 to 1 ug was reverse transcribed with random hexamers. TCRdb itself ran the immunoSEQ multiplex PCR reads through MiXCR, one entry per CDR3 protein. Of approximately 190,000 distinct CDR3 sequences listed, about 95% were seen once; the top ten hold roughly 0.088%. Relapsing-remitting disease, either stable or active, was present in the multiple sclerosis controls, who were treatment-naive patients. FACS enriched CD8+ TEMRA cells, while bulk CD8+ and CD4+ were negatively isolated.

Material for sequencing was CD4+ T cells from PBMCs. This sequence was found in a human donor with multiple sclerosis. This chain connects TRBV23-1 to TRBJ1-2, with D possibly being TRBD1 (5 bases). Being an ORF, TRBV23-1 has a function that is uncertain. The CDR3 nucleotides read TGCGCCAGCAGCAGGGCCCCCAACTATGGCTACACCTTC. This gives the protein CASSRAPNYGYTF.